This record covers a single TCR beta chain. Antigen unknown. The data stem from a study of CD8+ T cells in alopecia areata. For the study at large: Those treated were given oral tofacitinib at 5 to 10 mg twice daily. People stayed on tofacitinib for 6 to 18 months, then stopped the drug for 6 months. The SALT score measured affected scalp surface percentage in treated patients. Broader study findings: With tofacitinib ongoing, many expanded lesional clones persisted in both scalp and blood.

Isolated RNA was reverse transcribed into cDNA used as the sequencing template. Here immunoSEQ multiplex PCR was the method, and the copy in TCRdb shows in-frame clones only, minus some. The sample lists 140,000 to 150,000 clones, nearly 55% occurring once. Treatment described: oral pan-JAK inhibitor, 5-10 mg twice daily. CDR1 SGDLS and CDR2 YYNGEE come from the germline V gene. Trimming took off 0 bases at V and 1 base at J, with 7 bases between the two ends. The CDR3 length is 14 residues. The chain links TRBV9 to TRBJ1-1; D ambiguous. The sequence derives from a human donor with alopecia areata. Sequences were derived from CD8+ T cells sorted from blood, sampled at week 4, from a patient treated with tofacitinib. The CDR3 is CASSVEYGNTEAFF. DNA for the CDR3: TGTGCCAGCAGCGTAGAGTATGGGAACACTGAAGCTTTCTTT.